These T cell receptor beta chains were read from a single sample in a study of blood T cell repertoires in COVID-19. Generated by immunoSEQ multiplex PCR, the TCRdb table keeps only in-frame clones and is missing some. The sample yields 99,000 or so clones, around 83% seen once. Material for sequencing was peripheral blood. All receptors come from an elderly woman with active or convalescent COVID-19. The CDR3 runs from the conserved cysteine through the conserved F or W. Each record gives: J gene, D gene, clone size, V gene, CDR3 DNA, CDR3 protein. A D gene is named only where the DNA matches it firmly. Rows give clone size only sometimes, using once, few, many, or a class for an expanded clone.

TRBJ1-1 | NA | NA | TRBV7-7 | TGTGCTAGCAGCTTGTATCAGGGCTCTGAAGCTTTCTTT | CASSLYQGSEAFF
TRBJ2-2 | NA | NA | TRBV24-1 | TGTGCCACCAGTGATAGTGGCAGGGGATGGGACGGGGAGCTGTTTTTT | CATSDSGRGWDGELFF
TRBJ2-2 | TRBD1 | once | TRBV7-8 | TGTGCCAGCAGCTTAGGGGACAGGGGTTCCGGGGAGCTGTTTTTT | CASSLGDRGSGELFF
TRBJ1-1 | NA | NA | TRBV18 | TGTGCCAGCTCACCACGGGCTGGAACTGAAGCTTTCTTT | CASSPRAGTEAFF
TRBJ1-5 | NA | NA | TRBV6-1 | TGTGCCAGCAGTGAAGTGGTCGACACAGGCTTGAGCAATCAGCCCCAGCATTTT | CASSEVVDTGLSNQPQHF
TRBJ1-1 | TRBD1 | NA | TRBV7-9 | TGTGCCAGCAGCTTAAGACAGGGATGGGTCACTGAAGCTTTCTTT | CASSLRQGWVTEAFF
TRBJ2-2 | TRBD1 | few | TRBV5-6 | TGTGCCAGCAGCTTGACGGGACAGGGTACGGACGGGGAGCTGTTTTTT | CASSLTGQGTDGELFF
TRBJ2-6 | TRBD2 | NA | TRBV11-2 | TGTGCCAGCAGCTTAGGCCCGCAGCGGGGGGCGGAAGGGGCCAACGTCCTGACTTTC | CASSLGPQRGAEGANVLTF
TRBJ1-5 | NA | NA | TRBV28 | TGTGCCAGCAGTTCCACCGGGACAACCTTTAATCAGCCCCAGCATTTT | CASSSTGTTFNQPQHF
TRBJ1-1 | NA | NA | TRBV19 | TGTGCCACCACAGAAGGGAGTTGGGACACTGAAGCTTTCTTT | CATTEGSWDTEAFF
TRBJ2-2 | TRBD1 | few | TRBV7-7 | TGTGCTAGCAGCCGGACAGGGCAGACCGGGGAGCTGTTTTTT | CASSRTGQTGELFF
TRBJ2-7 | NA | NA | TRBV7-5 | TGTGCCAGAAGACCGGGACTTCGGATGGCCAGCTACGAGCAGTACTTC | CARRPGLRMASYEQYF
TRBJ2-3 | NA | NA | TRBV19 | TGTGCCAGTAGTATATTTTTTTTGGGCTCAACAGATACGCAGTATTTT | CASSIFFLGSTDTQYF
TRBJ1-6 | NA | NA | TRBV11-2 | TGTGCCAGCAGCTTAGGTTTTCTCCTCCACTTT | CASSLGFLLHF
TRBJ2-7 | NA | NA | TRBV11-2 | TGTGCCAGCAGCTTAAACAATCGGGGGTCCCAGAACTTC | CASSLNNRGSQNF
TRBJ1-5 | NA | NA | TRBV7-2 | TGTGCCAGCAGCTTAGATCGGGCAGGGGAAGGACAGCCCCAGCATTTT | CASSLDRAGEGQPQHF
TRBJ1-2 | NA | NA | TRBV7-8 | TGTGCCAGCAGCTTAGTCGTTCCCTCCCGCTATGGCTACACCTTC | CASSLVVPSRYGYTF
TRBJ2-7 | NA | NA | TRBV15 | TGTGCCACCAGCAGAGCTCAGGGCGTTGGCGAGCAGTACTTC | CATSRAQGVGEQYF
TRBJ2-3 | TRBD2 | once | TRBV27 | TGTGCCAGCAGTCCGACTGGGCGGCGCGGGAGTGTTACGCAGTATTTT | CASSPTGRRGSVTQYF
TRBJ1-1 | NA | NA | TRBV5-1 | TGCGCCAGCAGTGGGGCAGGGGATAACGCTGAAGCTTTCTTT | CASSGAGDNAEAFF
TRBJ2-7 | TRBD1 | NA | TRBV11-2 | TGTGCCAGCAGCTTAGATGACCCCGGGACAGGGTACTTC | CASSLDDPGTGYF
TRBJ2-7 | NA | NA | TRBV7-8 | TGTGCCAGCAGCCGAACAGAGTTTTCCTACGAGCAGTACTTC | CASSRTEFSYEQYF
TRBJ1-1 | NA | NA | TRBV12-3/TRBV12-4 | TGTGCCAGCAGTTCCCAACAACAGGGTAAAGCTTTCTTT | CASSSQQQGKAFF
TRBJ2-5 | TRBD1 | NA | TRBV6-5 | TGTGCCAGCAGAAAGACAGGGGCGGCGGAGACCCAGTACTTC | CASRKTGAAETQYF
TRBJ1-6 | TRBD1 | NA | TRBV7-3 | TGTGCCAGCAGCGCTACAGGGGATTTGAATTCACCCCTCCACTTT | CASSATGDLNSPLHF
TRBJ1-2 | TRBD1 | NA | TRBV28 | TGTGCCAGCAGGGGGACAGGGAACTATGGCTACACCTTC | CASRGTGNYGYTF